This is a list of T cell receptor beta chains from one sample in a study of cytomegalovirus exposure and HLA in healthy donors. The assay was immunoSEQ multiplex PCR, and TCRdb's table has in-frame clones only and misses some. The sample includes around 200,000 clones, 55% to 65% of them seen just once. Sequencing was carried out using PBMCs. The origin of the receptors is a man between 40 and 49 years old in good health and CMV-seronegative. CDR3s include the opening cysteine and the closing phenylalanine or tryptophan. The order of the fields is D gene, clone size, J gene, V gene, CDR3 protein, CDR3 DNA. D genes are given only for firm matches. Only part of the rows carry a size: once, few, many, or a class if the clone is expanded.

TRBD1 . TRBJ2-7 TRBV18 CASSPLSTGFDYEQYF TGTGCCAGCTCACCGCTATCGACAGGGTTCGACTACGAGCAGTACTTC
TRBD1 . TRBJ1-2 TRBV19 CASTPGQGVHTGGYGYTF TGTGCCAGTACCCCAGGACAGGGGGTCCATACGGGGGGCTATGGCTACACCTTC
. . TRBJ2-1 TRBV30 CAWSVLVRREGWGEQFF TGTGCCTGGAGTGTACTAGTAAGGCGGGAAGGCTGGGGTGAGCAGTTCTTC
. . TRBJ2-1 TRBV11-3 CASSLTSLGNEQFF TGTGCCAGCAGCTTAACGTCGCTCGGGAATGAGCAGTTCTTC
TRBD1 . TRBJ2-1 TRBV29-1 CSVGPPVRGLANEQFF TGCAGCGTTGGCCCCCCGGTAAGGGGGCTCGCAAATGAGCAGTTCTTC
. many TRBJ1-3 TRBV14 CASSRTSGSGNTIYF TGTGCCAGCAGCCGCACCTCAGGGTCTGGAAACACCATATATTTT
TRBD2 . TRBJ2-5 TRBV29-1 CSARLAGGETQYF TGCAGCGCTCGACTAGCGGGGGGGGAGACCCAGTACTTC
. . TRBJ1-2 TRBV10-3 CAISAQRANYGYTF TGTGCCATCAGTGCTCAAAGAGCTAACTATGGCTACACCTTC
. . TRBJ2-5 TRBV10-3 CAISDRDTLQETQYF TGTGCCATCAGTGACCGAGACACCCTCCAAGAGACCCAGTACTTC
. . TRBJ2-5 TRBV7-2 CASSLVRGETQYF TGTGCCAGCAGCTTAGTGCGGGGAGAGACCCAGTACTTC
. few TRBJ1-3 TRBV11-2 CASSLEAGAGNTIYF TGTGCCAGCAGCTTGGAGGCGGGGGCTGGAAACACCATATATTTT
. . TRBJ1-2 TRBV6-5 CASIPGKRGKGYTF TGTGCCAGCATTCCAGGGAAGCGGGGAAAAGGCTACACCTTC
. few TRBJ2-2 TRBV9 CASSVQGTGGELFF TGTGCCAGCAGCGTACAGGGGACGGGCGGGGAGCTGTTTTTT
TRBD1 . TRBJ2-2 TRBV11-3 CASSLDRQGSTEELFF TGTGCCAGCAGCTTAGACCGACAGGGGAGTACCGAGGAGCTGTTTTTT
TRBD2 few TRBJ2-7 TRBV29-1 CSVEDSGTSDSYEQYF TGCAGCGTTGAGGATTCCGGGACTAGCGACTCCTACGAGCAGTACTTC
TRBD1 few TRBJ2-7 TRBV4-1 CASSQGDSMLEQYF TGCGCCAGCAGCCAGGGGGACAGTATGCTCGAGCAGTACTTC
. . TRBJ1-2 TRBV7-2 CASSLAGQGNYGYTF TGTGCCAGCAGCTTAGCGGGGCAAGGGAACTATGGCTACACCTTC
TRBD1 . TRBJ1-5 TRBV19 CASRKGGTNNQPQHF TGTGCCAGCAGGAAAGGGGGCACTAACAATCAGCCCCAGCATTTT
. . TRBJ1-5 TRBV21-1 CASSKERRVNQPQHF TGTGCCAGCAGCAAAGAACGGAGGGTGAACCAGCCCCAGCATTTT
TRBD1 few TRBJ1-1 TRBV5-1 CASSRQGGTEAFF TGCGCCAGCAGCCGACAGGGCGGGACTGAAGCTTTCTTT
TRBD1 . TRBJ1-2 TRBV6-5 CASSYSAGQGNYGYTF TGTGCCAGCAGTTACTCTGCGGGACAGGGGAACTATGGCTACACCTTC
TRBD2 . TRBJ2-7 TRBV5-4 CASSRSGGPSYEQYF TGTGCCAGCAGTCGGAGCGGGGGGCCGTCCTACGAGCAGTACTTC
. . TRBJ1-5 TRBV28 CASSLSSYLGLNQPQHF TGTGCCAGCAGTTTAAGCTCATACCTGGGCCTCAATCAGCCCCAGCATTTT
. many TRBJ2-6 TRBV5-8 CASSGDTIFSGANVLTF TGTGCCAGCAGCGGGGACACCATATTCTCTGGGGCCAACGTCCTGACTTTC
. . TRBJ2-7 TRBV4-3 CASSQANSGTYEQYF TGCGCCAGCAGCCAAGCGAATAGCGGAACCTACGAGCAGTACTTC
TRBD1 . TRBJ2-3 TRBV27 CASSQMTGGSTDTQYF TGTGCCAGCAGTCAGATGACAGGGGGCAGTACAGATACGCAGTATTTT
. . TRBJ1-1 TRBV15 CATNGGGVTGTEAFF TGTGCCACTAACGGGGGGGGCGTGACGGGCACTGAAGCTTTCTTT
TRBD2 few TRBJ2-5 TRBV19 CASHSGLAREETQYF TGTGCCAGTCACTCCGGACTAGCGAGAGAAGAGACCCAGTACTTC
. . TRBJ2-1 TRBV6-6 CASSYQYNEQFF TGTGCCAGCAGTTACCAGTACAATGAGCAGTTCTTC
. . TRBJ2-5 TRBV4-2 CASSQVIGQGETQYF TGTGCCAGCAGCCAAGTTATAGGCCAGGGAGAGACCCAGTACTTC
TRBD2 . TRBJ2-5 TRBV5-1 CASSLSLAGQRTQYF TGCGCCAGCAGCTTGAGCCTAGCGGGGCAAAGGACCCAGTACTTC
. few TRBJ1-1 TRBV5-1 CASSFGRDVDTEAFF TGCGCCAGCAGCTTTGGCAGGGATGTCGACACTGAAGCTTTCTTT
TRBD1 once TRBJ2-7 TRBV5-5 CASSLTGGTKAYEQYF TGTGCCAGCAGTTTGACAGGGGGCACGAAAGCTTACGAGCAGTACTTC
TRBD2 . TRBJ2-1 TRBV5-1 CASRRTSGKGRDEQFF TGCGCCAGCAGGCGGACTAGCGGGAAGGGTCGCGATGAGCAGTTCTTC
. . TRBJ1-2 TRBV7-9 CASSSDNTGYTF TGTGCCAGCAGTTCAGACAACACTGGCTACACCTTC
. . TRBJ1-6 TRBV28 CASSLEGLNSPLHF TGTGCCAGCAGTTTAGAGGGCCTGAATTCACCCCTCCACTTT
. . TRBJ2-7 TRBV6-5 CASSYRDRGRGYEQYF TGTGCCAGCAGTTATAGGGATCGCGGTCGGGGGTACGAGCAGTACTTC
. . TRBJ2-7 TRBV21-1 CASSQRGYPYEQYF TGTGCCAGCAGCCAACGGGGGTACCCTTACGAGCAGTACTTC
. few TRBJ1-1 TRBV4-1 CASSQDVRQDHTEAFF TGCGCCAGCAGCCAAGATGTGAGACAGGATCACACTGAAGCTTTCTTT
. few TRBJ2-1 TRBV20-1 CSARGGTLQFF TGCAGTGCTAGAGGTGGGACTCTCCAGTTCTTC
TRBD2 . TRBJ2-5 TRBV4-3 CASSRSGRRETQYF TGCGCCAGCAGCCGTAGCGGGAGGAGGGAGACCCAGTACTTC
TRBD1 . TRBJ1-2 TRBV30 CAWSRDRGFYGYTF TGTGCCTGGTCACGGGACAGGGGCTTTTATGGCTACACCTTC
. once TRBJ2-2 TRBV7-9 CASSKQSGFTGELFF TGTGCCAGCAGCAAACAATCAGGGTTCACCGGGGAGCTGTTTTTT
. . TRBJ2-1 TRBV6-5 CASSYSGASRSEQFF TGTGCCAGCAGTTACTCAGGGGCTAGTCGAAGTGAGCAGTTCTTC
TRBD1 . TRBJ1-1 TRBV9 CASSVIDRGDTEAFF TGTGCCAGCAGCGTGATAGACAGGGGAGATACTGAAGCTTTCTTT